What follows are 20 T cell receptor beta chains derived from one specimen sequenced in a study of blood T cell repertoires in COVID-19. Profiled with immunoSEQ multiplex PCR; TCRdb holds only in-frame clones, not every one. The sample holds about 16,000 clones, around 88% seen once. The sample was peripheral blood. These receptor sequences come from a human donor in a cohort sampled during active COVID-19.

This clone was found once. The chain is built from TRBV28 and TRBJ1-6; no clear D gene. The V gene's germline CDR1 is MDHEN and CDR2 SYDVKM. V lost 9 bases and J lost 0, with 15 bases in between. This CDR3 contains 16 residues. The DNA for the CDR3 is TGTGCCAGTGGAACAGAGTTAAGCTCCTATAATTCACCCCTCCACTTT. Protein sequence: CASGTELSSYNSPLHF.

The CDR3 is CASSAGTDKTDTQYF. The CDR3 region has the DNA TGTGCCAGCAGCGCCGGGACAGATAAAACAGATACGCAGTATTTT. V and J are TRBV6-4 and TRBJ2-3; TRBD1 matches 7 bases. Germline loops: CDR1 MRHNA, CDR2 SNTAGT. Trimming cost V 6 bases and J 3 bases; bases outside gene matches: 9. The CDR3 is made up of 15 amino acids.

This CDR3 is CASSVGGGTGADTQYF. CDR3 in DNA: TGTGCCAGCAGCGTGGGTGGCGGGACAGGGGCAGATACGCAGTATTTT. V usage is TRBV9 and J usage is TRBJ2-3; 10 bases agree with TRBD1. The CDR3 totals 16 residues. CDR1 and CDR2 (germline): SGDLS, YYNGEE. V trimming: 2 bases; J trimming: 4 bases; junction bases outside the gene matches: 7.

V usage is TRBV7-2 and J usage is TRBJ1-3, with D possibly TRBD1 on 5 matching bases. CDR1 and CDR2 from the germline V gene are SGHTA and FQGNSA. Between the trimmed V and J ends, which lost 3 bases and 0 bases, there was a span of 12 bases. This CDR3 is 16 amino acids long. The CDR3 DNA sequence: TGTGCCAGCAGCTTCGGCGGAACAGGCTCTGGAAACACCATATATTTT. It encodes CASSFGGTGSGNTIYF.

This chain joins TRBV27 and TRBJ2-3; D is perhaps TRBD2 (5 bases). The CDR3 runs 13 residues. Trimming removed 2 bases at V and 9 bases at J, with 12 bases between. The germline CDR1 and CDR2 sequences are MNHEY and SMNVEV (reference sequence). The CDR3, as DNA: TGTGCCAGCAGTTTACCCTACGCGGGCACGCAGTATTTT. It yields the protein CASSLPYAGTQYF.

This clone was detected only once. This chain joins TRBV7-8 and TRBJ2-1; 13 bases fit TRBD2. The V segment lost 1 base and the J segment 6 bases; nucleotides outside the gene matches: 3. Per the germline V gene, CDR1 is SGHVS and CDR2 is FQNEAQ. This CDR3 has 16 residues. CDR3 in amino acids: CASSLGTSGGLNEQFF. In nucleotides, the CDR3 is TGTGCCAGCAGCTTAGGGACTAGCGGGGGACTCAATGAGCAGTTCTTC.

CDR3 residues: CASSQDRADNSPLHF. The CDR3 nucleotides read TGTGCCAGCTCACAGGACAGGGCCGATAATTCACCCCTCCACTTT. V is TRBV18 and J is TRBJ1-6; 8 positions agree with TRBD1. The germline gives CDR1 KGHSH, CDR2 LQKENI. With V trimmed by 4 bases and J by 5 bases, 4 bases remained unmatched. The CDR3 extends over 15 amino acids.

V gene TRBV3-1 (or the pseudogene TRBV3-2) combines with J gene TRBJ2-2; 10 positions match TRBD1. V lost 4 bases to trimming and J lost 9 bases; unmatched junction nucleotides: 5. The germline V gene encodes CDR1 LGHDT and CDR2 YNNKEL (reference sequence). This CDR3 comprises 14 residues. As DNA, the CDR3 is TGTGCCAGCAGCCCCCGGGACAGGGGTAGGGAGCTGTTTTTT. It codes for CASSPRDRGRELFF.

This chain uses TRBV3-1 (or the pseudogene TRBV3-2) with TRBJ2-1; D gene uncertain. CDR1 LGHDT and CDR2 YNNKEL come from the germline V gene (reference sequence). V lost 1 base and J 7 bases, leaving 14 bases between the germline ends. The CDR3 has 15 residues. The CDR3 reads CASSQVSPSGNEQFF. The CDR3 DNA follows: TGTGCCAGCAGCCAAGTAAGCCCTTCCGGGAATGAGCAGTTCTTC.

DNA of the CDR3: TGTGCCAGCAGCCGGGACAGGGATGGCTACACCTTC. Translation gives CASSRDRDGYTF. The rearrangement links TRBV7-9 to TRBJ1-2, with 9 positions matching TRBD1. The CDR3 totals 12 residues. Per germline, CDR1 SEHNR and CDR2 FQNEAQ (reference sequence). The V segment lost 5 bases and the J segment 6 bases; nucleotides outside the gene matches: 1.

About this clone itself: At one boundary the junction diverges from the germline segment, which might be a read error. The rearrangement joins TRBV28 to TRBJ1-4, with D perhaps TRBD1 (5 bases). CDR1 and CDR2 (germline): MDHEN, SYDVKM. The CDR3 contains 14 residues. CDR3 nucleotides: TGTGCCAGCAGTCCACCAGGGCGGGGACGAAAACTGCTTTTT. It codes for CASSPPGRGRKLLF. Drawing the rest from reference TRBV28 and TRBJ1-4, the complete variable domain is DVKVTQSSRYLVKRTGEKVFLECVQDMDHENMFWYRQDPGLGLRLIYFSYDVKMKEKGDIPEGYSVSREKKERFSLILESASTNQTSMYLCASSPPGRGRKLLFGSGTQLSVL.

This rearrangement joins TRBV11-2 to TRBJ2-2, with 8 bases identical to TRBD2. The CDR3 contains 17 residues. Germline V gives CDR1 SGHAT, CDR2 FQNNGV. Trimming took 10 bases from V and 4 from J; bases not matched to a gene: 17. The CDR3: CATSRGVGGGPTGELFF. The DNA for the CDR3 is TGTGCCACCTCCCGGGGTGTCGGGGGGGGCCCCACCGGGGAGCTGTTTTTT.

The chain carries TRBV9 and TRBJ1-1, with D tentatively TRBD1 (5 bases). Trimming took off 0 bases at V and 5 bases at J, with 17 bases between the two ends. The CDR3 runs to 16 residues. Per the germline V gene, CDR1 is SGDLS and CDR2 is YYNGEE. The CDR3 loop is CASSVGTRGSETEAFF. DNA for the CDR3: TGTGCCAGCAGCGTAGGGACCCGGGGGTCGGAGACTGAAGCTTTCTTT.

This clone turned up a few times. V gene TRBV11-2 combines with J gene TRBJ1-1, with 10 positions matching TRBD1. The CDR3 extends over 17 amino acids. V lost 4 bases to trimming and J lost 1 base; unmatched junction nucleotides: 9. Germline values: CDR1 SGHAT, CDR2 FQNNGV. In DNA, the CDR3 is TGTGCCAGCAGCTCCTCAACCGGGACAGGGGCGAACACTGAAGCTTTCTTT. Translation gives CASSSSTGTGANTEAFF.

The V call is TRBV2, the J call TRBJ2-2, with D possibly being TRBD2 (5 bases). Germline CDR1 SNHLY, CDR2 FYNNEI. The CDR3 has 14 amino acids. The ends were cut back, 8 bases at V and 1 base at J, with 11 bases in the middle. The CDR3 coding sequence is TGTGCCAGCGTGTTGACTATGAACACCGGGGAGCTGTTTTTT. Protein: CASVLTMNTGELFF.

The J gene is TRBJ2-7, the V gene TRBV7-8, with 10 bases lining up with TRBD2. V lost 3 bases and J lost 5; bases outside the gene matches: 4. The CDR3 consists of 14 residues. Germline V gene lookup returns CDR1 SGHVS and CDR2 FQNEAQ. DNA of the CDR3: TGTGCCAGCAGCTTTAGCGGGGGGCAGAACGAGCAGTACTTC. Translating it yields CASSFSGGQNEQYF.

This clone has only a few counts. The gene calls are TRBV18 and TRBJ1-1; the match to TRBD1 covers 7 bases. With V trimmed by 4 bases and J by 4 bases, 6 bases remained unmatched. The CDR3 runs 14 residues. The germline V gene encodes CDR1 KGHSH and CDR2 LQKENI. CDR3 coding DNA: TGTGCCAGCTCACTCAGGGGGATAAGCACTGAAGCTTTCTTT. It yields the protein CASSLRGISTEAFF.

The CDR3 sequence: CASSLGLAGVLTDTQYF. CDR3 DNA: TGTGCCAGCAGCTTGGGACTAGCGGGGGTTTTGACAGATACGCAGTATTTT. The chain is built from TRBV11-2 and TRBJ2-3; 14 nucleotides align to TRBD2. The CDR3 has 17 amino acids. With 3 bases clipped from V and 3 bases from J, the junction kept 5 bases outside the gene matches. Germline V gives CDR1 SGHAT, CDR2 FQNNGV.

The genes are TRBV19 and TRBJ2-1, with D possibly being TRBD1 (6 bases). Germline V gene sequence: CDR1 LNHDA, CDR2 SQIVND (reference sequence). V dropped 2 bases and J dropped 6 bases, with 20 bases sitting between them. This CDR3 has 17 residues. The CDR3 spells CASSITARGRYGNEQFF. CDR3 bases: TGTGCCAGTAGTATAACCGCCAGGGGAAGGTATGGCAATGAGCAGTTCTTC.

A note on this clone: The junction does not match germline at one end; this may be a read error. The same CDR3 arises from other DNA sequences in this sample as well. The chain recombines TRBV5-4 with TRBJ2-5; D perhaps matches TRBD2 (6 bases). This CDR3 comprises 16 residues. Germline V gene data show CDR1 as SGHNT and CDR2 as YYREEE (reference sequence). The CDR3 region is CASSLDGLAGSETQYF. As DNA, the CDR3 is TGTGCCAGCAGTTTGGACGGACTGGCGGGGTCAGAGACCCAGTACTTC.